Following are 10 T cell receptor beta chains from one sample sequenced in a study of blood T cells in healthy people across ages. Primed by a sample-barcoded 5' primer and a J-beta primer mix, a second PCR proceeded for roughly 7 to 12 cycles. TCRdb re-called the 5' RACE reads with MiXCR, one entry per CDR3 protein. The sample carries about 1.5 million distinct CDR3 sequences, 42% recorded once. The specimen sequenced was blood. Receptor source: a woman younger than 30 in good health.

CDR3 nucleotides: TGTGCCAGCTCACCCTTCGAACAGGGTGCCTATGGCTACACCTTC. As protein: CASSPFEQGAYGYTF. The gene calls are TRBV18 and TRBJ1-2; weak D call: TRBD1 (6 bases). V lost 3 bases to trimming and J lost 4 bases, with 15 bases between them. In germline, CDR1 is KGHSH, CDR2 LQKENI. The CDR3 has 15 residues. Full variable domain (remainder filled in from reference TRBV18 and TRBJ1-2): NAGVMQNPRHLVRRRGQEARLRCSPMKGHSHVYWYRQLPEEGLKFMVYLQKENIIDESGMPKERFSAEFPKEGPSILRIQQVVRGDSAAYFCASSPFEQGAYGYTFGSGTRLTVV.

J is TRBJ2-5 and V is TRBV18; 9 nucleotides line up with TRBD2. The CDR3 loop spans 16 amino acids. V lost 4 bases, J lost 1 base, and 7 bases stayed unmatched. Germline CDR1 is KGHSH and CDR2 is LQKENI. CDR3 nucleotides: TGTGCCAGCTCACGCGTTAGCGGGGGACTCCAAGAGACCCAGTACTTC. Residues: CASSRVSGGLQETQYF.

With respect to this clonotype: One end of the junction fails to match germline, which may point to a read error. The chain has TRBV27 and TRBJ1-6; no reliable D call. Germline V CDR1 and CDR2: MNHEY, SMNVEV (reference sequence). This CDR3 is 18 amino acids long. The CDR3 region is CASSLQRPASSYNSPPHF. For the CDR3, the DNA is TGTGCCAGCAGTTTACAGCGTCCCGCCAGCTCCTATAATTCACCCCCCCACTTT.

This clonotype was observed a handful of times. V gene TRBV5-6 combines with J gene TRBJ2-3; unclear D gene. The CDR3 sequence is 14 residues long. With 4 bases removed from V and 0 bases from J, the gap between germline ends came to 9 bases. CDR1 and CDR2 from the germline V gene are SGHDT and YYEEEE. Here the CDR3 DNA reads TGTGCCAGCAGCGGTCGATTAAGCACAGATACGCAGTATTTT. It is translated as CASSGRLSTDTQYF.

This chain uses TRBV11-2 with TRBJ1-6; a possible D gene is TRBD1 (5 bases). Germline CDR1 reads SGHAT; CDR2 reads FQNNGV. Trimming removed 6 bases at V and 7 bases at J, with 10 bases between. This CDR3 contains 13 residues. In nucleotides, the CDR3 is TGTGCCAGCAGTCCACAGGCGAATTCACCCCTCCACTTT. Amino acids: CASSPQANSPLHF.

This chain uses TRBV2 with TRBJ2-1; D not resolved. This CDR3 is built from 13 residues. V lost 6 bases and J 8 bases, leaving 14 bases between the germline ends. Germline-derived CDR1 and CDR2 are SNHLY and FYNNEI. CDR3 DNA: TGTGCCAGCAGGCCCGATTGGGTGGATGAGCAGTTCTTC. Its protein is CASRPDWVDEQFF.

The chain is built from TRBV10-3 and TRBJ1-5; 9 bases line up with TRBD1. The CDR3 extends over 14 amino acids. The V and J ends lost 7 bases and 3 bases, in that order; junction bases with no gene match: 4. Germline loops: CDR1 ENHRY, CDR2 SYGVKD. The CDR3 DNA reads TGTGCCATCACCGGGACAGGGCACAATCAGCCCCAGCATTTT. It specifies CAITGTGHNQPQHF.

This chain joins TRBV4-1 and TRBJ2-7; 7 positions match TRBD2. Germline V gene data show CDR1 as MGHRA and CDR2 as YSYEKL. V gave up 2 bases and J gave up 4 bases; unmatched junction bases: 11. The CDR3 extends over 16 amino acids. CDR3 protein: CASSQSREDGDYEQYF. The CDR3, as DNA: TGCGCCAGCAGCCAATCACGGGAGGACGGGGATTACGAGCAGTACTTC.

V gene TRBV20-1 combines with J gene TRBJ2-1; TRBD2 agrees at 11 bases. V was pared by 7 bases and J by 8 bases, with 7 bases of the junction left unmatched. Germline CDR1 is DFQATT and CDR2 is SNEGSKA (reference sequence). The CDR3 consists of 13 residues. This chain's CDR3 is CSGRLAGSHEQFF. The CDR3 DNA reads TGCAGTGGGAGACTAGCGGGATCTCATGAGCAGTTCTTC.

The chain recombines TRBV3-1 with TRBJ2-7; 8 nucleotides agree with TRBD1. The last part of the DNA fits TRBJ2-5 better; the J call may be wrong. This CDR3 spans 15 amino acids. Germline assignment: CDR1 LGHDT and CDR2 YNNKEL (reference sequence). DNA for the CDR3: TGTGCCAGCAGCCGCCGGACAGGGACATGGGAGACCCAGTACTTC. Its translation is CASSRRTGTWETQYF.